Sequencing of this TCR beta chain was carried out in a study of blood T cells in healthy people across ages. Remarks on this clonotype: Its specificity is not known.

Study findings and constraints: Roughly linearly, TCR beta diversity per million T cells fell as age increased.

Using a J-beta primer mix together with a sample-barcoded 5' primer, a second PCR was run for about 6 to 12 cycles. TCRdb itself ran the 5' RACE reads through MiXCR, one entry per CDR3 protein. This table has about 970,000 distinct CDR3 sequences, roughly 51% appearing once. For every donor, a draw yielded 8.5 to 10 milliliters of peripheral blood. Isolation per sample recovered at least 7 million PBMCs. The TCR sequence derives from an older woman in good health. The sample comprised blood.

CDR3 region: CASEGASSNGYTF. DNA for the CDR3: TGTGCCAGCGAAGGCGCATCTTCCAATGGCTACACCTTC. The chain links TRBV25-1 to TRBJ1-2; unclear D gene. The CDR3 sequence is 13 residues long. The V gene lost 8 bases and the J gene lost 6 bases, with 16 bases spanning the gap. CDR1 MGHDK and CDR2 SYGVNS come from the germline V gene.